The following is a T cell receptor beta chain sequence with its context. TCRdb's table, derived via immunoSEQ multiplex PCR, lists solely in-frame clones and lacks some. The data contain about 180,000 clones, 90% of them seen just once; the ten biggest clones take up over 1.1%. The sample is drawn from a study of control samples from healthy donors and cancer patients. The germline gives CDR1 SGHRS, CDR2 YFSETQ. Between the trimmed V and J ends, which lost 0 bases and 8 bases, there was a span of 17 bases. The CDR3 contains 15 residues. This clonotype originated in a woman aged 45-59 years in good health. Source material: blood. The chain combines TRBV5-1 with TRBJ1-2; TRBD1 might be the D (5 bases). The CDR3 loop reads CASSLDGRREDGYTF. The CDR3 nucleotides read TGCGCCAGCAGCTTGGACGGCCGCAGGGAGGACGGCTACACCTTC.